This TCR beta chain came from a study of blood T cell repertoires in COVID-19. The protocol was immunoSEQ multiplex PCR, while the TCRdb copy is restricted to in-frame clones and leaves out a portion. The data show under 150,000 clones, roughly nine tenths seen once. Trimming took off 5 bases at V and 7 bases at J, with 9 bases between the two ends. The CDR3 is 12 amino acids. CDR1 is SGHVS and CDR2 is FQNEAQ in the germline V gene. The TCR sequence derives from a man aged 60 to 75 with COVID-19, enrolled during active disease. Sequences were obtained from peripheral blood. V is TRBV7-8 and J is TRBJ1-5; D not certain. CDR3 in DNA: TGTGCCAGCAGCCGACGTGGCCAGCCCCAGCATTTT. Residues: CASSRRGQPQHF.